These 13 T cell receptor beta chains were sequenced from one sample in a study of blood T cell repertoires in COVID-19. Method: immunoSEQ multiplex PCR; TCRdb's copy keeps in-frame clones and lacks some. The data hold 75,000 to 100,000 clones, with around 90% observed a single time. The source material was peripheral blood. These TCRs come from a man between 65 and 85 years old with acute or convalescent COVID-19.

J is TRBJ1-2 and V is TRBV13; the D gene is possibly TRBD1 (6 bases). Trimming took off 4 bases at V and 0 bases at J, with 12 bases between the two ends. This CDR3 is 15 amino acids long. In germline, CDR1 is PRHDT, CDR2 FYEKMQ (reference sequence). The CDR3 loop reads CASSYLGQTNYGYTF. CDR3 bases: TGTGCCAGCAGCTACCTGGGACAAACTAACTATGGCTACACCTTC.

The genes are TRBV7-8 and TRBJ1-1; D not resolved. Trimming took off 3 bases at V and 1 base at J, with 3 bases between the two ends. Germline CDR1 reads SGHVS; CDR2 reads FQNEAQ. This CDR3 is built from 12 residues. The chain's CDR3 is CASSFQNTEAFF. CDR3 nucleotide sequence: TGTGCCAGCAGCTTCCAGAACACTGAAGCTTTCTTT. Drawing the rest from reference TRBV7-8 and TRBJ1-1, the complete variable domain is GAGVSQSPRYKVAKRGQDVALRCDPISGHVSLFWYQQALGQGPEFLTYFQNEAQLDKSGLPSDRFFAERPEGSVSTLKIQRTQQEDSAVYLCASSFQNTEAFFGQGTRLTVV.

The rearrangement joins TRBV5-4 to TRBJ2-7; D possibly corresponds to TRBD1 (5 bases). Trimming removed 0 bases from V and 6 bases from J, with 16 bases in between. Germline loops: CDR1 SGHNT, CDR2 YYREEE (reference sequence). This CDR3 contains 15 residues. The CDR3 protein is CASSLAQGLVGEQYF. CDR3 nucleotide sequence: TGTGCCAGCAGCTTGGCCCAGGGCCTCGTGGGCGAGCAGTACTTC. Looking up the rest from reference TRBV5-4 and TRBJ2-7 gives the full variable domain: ETGVTQSPTHLIKTRGQQVTLRCSSQSGHNTVSWYQQALGQGPQFIFQYYREEENGRGNFPPRFSGLQFPNYSSELNVNALELDDSALYLCASSLAQGLVGEQYFGPGTRLTVT.

The chain employs TRBV9 and TRBJ1-2, with 8 bases lining up with TRBD1. This CDR3 has 15 amino acids. The germline V gene has CDR1 SGDLS and CDR2 YYNGEE. The V segment lost 4 bases and the J segment 4 bases; nucleotides outside the gene matches: 9. DNA for the CDR3: TGTGCCAGCAGCTCAACAGGGGGTGGTGGCTATGGCTACACCTTC. Residues: CASSSTGGGGYGYTF.

This clone appeared once. J is TRBJ1-5 and V is TRBV4-3; TRBD1 is a possible D gene (5 bases). Trimming took 5 bases from V and 9 from J, leaving 20 bases between them. Germline CDR1 is LGHNA and CDR2 is YSLEER. This CDR3 region has 15 residues. The CDR3 spells CASSERGDWASPQHF. The CDR3 nucleotides read TGCGCCAGCAGCGAGCGGGGGGACTGGGCCTCGCCCCAGCATTTT.

CDR3 sequence: CSASRVEAFF. The CDR3, as DNA: TGCAGTGCTAGCAGGGTCGAAGCTTTCTTT. The chain combines TRBV20-1 with TRBJ1-1; D is possibly TRBD1 (5 bases). The CDR3 has 10 amino acids. The V gene lost 3 bases and the J gene lost 8 bases, with 7 bases spanning the gap. Per the germline V gene, CDR1 is DFQATT and CDR2 is SNEGSKA (reference sequence).

The rearrangement joins TRBV6-4 to TRBJ2-3, with D uncertain. The CDR3 length is 13 residues. CDR1 is MRHNA and CDR2 is SNTAGT in the germline V gene. V was cut by 6 bases and J by 6 bases, with 13 bases left in between. Written as DNA, the CDR3 is TGTGCCAGCAGCCCCGAACGAGGCGATACGCAGTATTTT. Amino acid sequence: CASSPERGDTQYF.

The chain employs TRBV7-2 and TRBJ2-4; 7 bases fit TRBD2. V shed 4 bases and J 7 bases; nucleotides not matched to a gene: 7. Germline V gene data show CDR1 as SGHTA and CDR2 as FQGNSA. This CDR3 has 14 residues. As DNA, the CDR3 is TGTGCCAGCAGCTCCTGGACTAGTAGCAACATTCAGTACTTC. Its translation: CASSSWTSSNIQYF.

This clone was picked up a small number of times. The DNA of the CDR3 is TGTGCCAGCAGTCAACGGACTGGACTCTCCTACAATGAGCAGTTCTTC. Amino acids: CASSQRTGLSYNEQFF. This chain connects TRBV6-4 to TRBJ2-1; a weak D match, TRBD2 (5 bases). The germline V gene encodes CDR1 MRHNA and CDR2 SNTAGT. The CDR3 extends over 16 amino acids. Deletions cut 5 bases from V and 0 bases from J, with 14 bases between.

This chain uses TRBV6-5 with TRBJ2-7; D gene unclear. Germline V gene sequence: CDR1 MNHEY, CDR2 SVGAGI. V lost 2 bases and J lost 3, with 8 bases in between. There are 13 residues in the CDR3. CDR3 residues: CASSYDRGYEQYF. CDR3 bases: TGTGCCAGCAGTTACGACCGCGGCTACGAGCAGTACTTC.

This rearrangement joins TRBV25-1 to TRBJ2-1; 11 positions match TRBD2. CDR3 length equals 16 residues. In germline, CDR1 is MGHDK, CDR2 SYGVNS. Trimming at V came to 6 bases and at J to 9 bases, leaving 13 bases not matched to a gene. CDR3 amino acids: CASSPAKLAGVGEQFF. The DNA for the CDR3 is TGTGCCAGCAGCCCCGCTAAACTAGCGGGGGTGGGTGAGCAGTTCTTC.

The rearrangement uses TRBV21-1 and TRBJ2-7; the table's TRBD1 call for D was not verified on the DNA. TRBV21-1 is noted as a pseudogene. The CDR3 covers 15 residues. The chain's CDR3 is CASSKGTGTSHEQYF. CDR3 DNA: TGTGCCAGCAGCAAAGGGACAGGGACTTCCCACGAGCAGTACTTC.

The rearrangement uses TRBV6-2 or TRBV6-3 and TRBJ2-2; 7 bases align to TRBD2. Per the germline V gene, CDR1 is MNHEY and CDR2 is SVGEGT. J lost 4 bases, V lost 4 bases, and 3 bases had no gene match. The CDR3 sequence is 14 residues long. The CDR3 coding sequence is TGTGCCAGCAGTTTGGGACTACCCACCGGGGAGCTGTTTTTT. Its translation: CASSLGLPTGELFF.